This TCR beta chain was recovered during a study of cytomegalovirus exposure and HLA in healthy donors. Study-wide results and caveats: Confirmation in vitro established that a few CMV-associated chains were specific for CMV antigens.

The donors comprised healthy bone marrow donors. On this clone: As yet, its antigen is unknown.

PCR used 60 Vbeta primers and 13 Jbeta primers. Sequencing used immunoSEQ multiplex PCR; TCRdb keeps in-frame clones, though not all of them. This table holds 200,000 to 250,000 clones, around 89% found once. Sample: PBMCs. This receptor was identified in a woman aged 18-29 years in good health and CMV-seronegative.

In DNA form, the CDR3 reads TGTGCCAGCAGTCCCCTGGGTAGCGGGGACACAGATACGCAGTATTTT. This translates into CASSPLGSGDTDTQYF. V is TRBV25-1 and J is TRBJ2-3; TRBD2 agrees at 8 bases. The germline V gene encodes CDR1 MGHDK and CDR2 SYGVNS. V shed 5 bases, J shed 2 bases, and the junction held 9 bases outside the gene matches. The CDR3 loop spans 16 amino acids.